This TCR beta chain appears in the sequencing data of a study of cytomegalovirus exposure and HLA in healthy donors. Use of 60 Vbeta and 13 Jbeta primers characterized the PCR. The protocol was immunoSEQ multiplex PCR, while the TCRdb copy is restricted to in-frame clones and leaves out a portion. The repertoire holds some 190,000 clones, with around 85% as singletons. Specimen: PBMCs. The clonotype originates from a boy aged 2 to 9 in good health and CMV-seronegative.

The CDR3 sequence: CASTGGPHSNQPQHF. In DNA, the CDR3 is TGTGCCAGCACGGGGGGGCCTCACAGCAATCAGCCCCAGCATTTT. This chain uses TRBV2 with TRBJ1-5; D is possibly TRBD1 (6 bases). The CDR3 spans 15 residues. Germline CDR1 SNHLY, CDR2 FYNNEI. Trimming removed 7 bases from V and 1 base from J, with 14 bases in between.